The clone carrying this TCR beta chain was seen more than once but under ten times. The antigen is not known. The data are from a study of beta chain features in type 1 diabetes. Points from the study as a whole: Patients with type 1 diabetes showed fewer VDJ junction insertions and more deletions.

Trimming removed 1 base at V and 5 bases at J, with 12 bases between. CDR1 and CDR2 from the germline V gene are SGHAT and FQNNGV. This CDR3 spans 14 amino acids. Every bit of the isolated RNA underwent reverse transcription, so sequencing read expressed TCRB transcripts. Clones were sequenced by immunoSEQ multiplex PCR, and TCRdb holds only the in-frame ones, with some missing. In the table there are under 400,000 clones, about 15% of which are singletons. This sequence originates from a man aged 30 to 39 in good health. The V call is TRBV11-2, the J call TRBJ2-7; no clear D gene. Sequencing was done on a sample of central memory CD4+ T cells from blood. The CDR3 spells CASSLGAPVDEQYV. The CDR3 region has the DNA TGTGCCAGCAGCTTAGGGGCCCCGGTGGACGAGCAGTACGTC.